The 16 T cell receptor beta chains below come from one sample, sequenced in a study of T cell responses to AZD1222 COVID-19 vaccine. Data came from immunoSEQ multiplex PCR; TCRdb stores just in-frame clones and leaves some out. There are approximately 68,000 clones in the sample; about 88% occur only once, and 4% to 5% lies in the top ten. The input for sequencing was peripheral blood, taken 28 days after the second dose of the MenACWY control vaccine. Every receptor here comes from an adult who received the MenACWY meningococcal vaccine as a control.

The sample holds a few counts of this clone. The chain is built from TRBV6-6 and TRBJ1-3; D gene unclear. Trimming took 6 bases from V and 0 from J, leaving 15 bases between them. The CDR3 is 16 amino acids. CDR1 is MNHNY, CDR2 SVGAGI, per germline (reference sequence). The CDR3 spells CASRNSGSSSGNTIYF. CDR3 in DNA: TGTGCCAGCAGGAATTCGGGCAGTTCCTCTGGAAACACCATATATTTT.

V is TRBV10-3 and J is TRBJ1-4; tentatively, D is TRBD1 (5 bases). CDR1 and CDR2 (germline): ENHRY, SYGVKD. V gave up 0 bases and J gave up 5 bases, with 7 bases separating them. CDR3 length equals 14 residues. The CDR3 is CAISESRGNEKLFF. The CDR3 coding sequence is TGTGCCATCAGTGAGTCGCGGGGGAATGAAAAACTGTTTTTT.

The chain uses TRBV7-9 and TRBJ1-1, with D possibly matching TRBD1 (5 bases). V gave up 10 bases and J gave up 7 bases, with 19 bases separating them. Per the germline V gene, CDR1 is SEHNR and CDR2 is FQNEAQ (reference sequence). This CDR3 region has 13 residues. The CDR3 is CAITQTGRGEAFF. The DNA for the CDR3 is TGTGCCATCACCCAAACCGGTAGGGGTGAAGCTTTCTTT.

The chain employs TRBV2 and TRBJ1-6; TRBD1 is a possible D gene (5 bases). The CDR3 totals 13 residues. The ends were cut back, 11 bases at V and 10 bases at J, with 18 bases in the middle. Per germline, CDR1 SNHLY and CDR2 FYNNEI. CDR3 region: CACPGGQESPLHF. In nucleotides, the CDR3 is TGTGCCTGCCCTGGGGGTCAGGAATCACCCCTCCACTTT. The variable domain in full, with the rest retrieved from reference TRBV2 and TRBJ1-6, is EPEVTQTPSHQVTQMGQEVILRCVPISNHLYFYWYRQILGQKVEFLVSFYNNEISEKSEIFDDQFSVERPDGSNFTLKIRSTKLEDSAMYFCACPGGQESPLHFGNGTRLTVT.

The V call is TRBV28, the J call TRBJ2-3; D is unclear. The CDR3 contains 12 residues. Germline CDR1 is MDHEN and CDR2 is SYDVKM. The ends were cut back, 5 bases at V and 6 bases at J, with 9 bases in the middle. CDR3 DNA: TGTGCCAGCAGTCGAAGGTATGATACGCAGTATTTT. It codes for CASSRRYDTQYF.

This chain joins TRBV5-1 and TRBJ2-1; a weak D match, TRBD1 (6 bases). The germline V gene encodes CDR1 SGHRS and CDR2 YFSETQ. This CDR3 contains 14 residues. V was cut by 5 bases and J by 5 bases, with 14 bases left in between. Here the CDR3 reads CASSQSTGNNEQFF. The CDR3 DNA is TGCGCCAGCAGTCAATCGACAGGAAACAATGAGCAGTTCTTC.

The chain joins TRBV7-2 to TRBJ2-3, with 16 bases aligning to TRBD2. CDR3 length: 15 residues. Germline trimming cut 6 bases from V and 5 bases from J; bases unmatched to any gene: 2. Germline CDR1 SGHTA, CDR2 FQGNSA. CDR3 region: CASRGLAGGQDTQYF. CDR3 sequence (DNA): TGTGCCAGCAGGGGACTAGCGGGGGGGCAAGATACGCAGTATTTT.

The chain is built from TRBV5-1 and TRBJ2-6; no firm D call. The germline V gene encodes CDR1 SGHRS and CDR2 YFSETQ. V shed 6 bases and J shed 0 bases, with 7 bases lying between them. The CDR3 is 14 amino acids. Written as DNA, the CDR3 is TGCGCCAGCAATCCCATCTCTGGGGCCAACGTCCTGACTTTC. Its translation is CASNPISGANVLTF.

The chain recombines TRBV19 with TRBJ2-1, with D tentatively TRBD1 or TRBD2 (5 bases each). This CDR3 spans 17 amino acids. Germline CDR1 and CDR2: LNHDA and SQIVND (reference sequence). V lost 7 bases and J lost 0, with 19 bases in between. The CDR3 bases are TGTGCCAGTACCTACGGACCGAGGGGAGACTCCTACAATGAGCAGTTCTTC. This gives the protein CASTYGPRGDSYNEQFF. Based on the CDR3 plus reference TRBV19 and TRBJ2-1, the full variable domain is DGGITQSPKYLFRKEGQNVTLSCEQNLNHDAMYWYRQDPGQGLRLIYYSQIVNDFQKGDIAEGYSVSREKKESFPLTVTSAQKNPTAFYLCASTYGPRGDSYNEQFFGPGTRLTVL.

The chain uses TRBV11-2 and TRBJ1-4; D perhaps matches TRBD1 (6 bases). From germline, CDR1 is SGHAT and CDR2 FQNNGV. V was trimmed by 8 bases and J by 5 bases, leaving 15 bases between them. CDR3 size: 14 residues. CDR3 sequence: CASGRGAGNEKLFF. The CDR3 nucleotides are TGTGCCAGCGGCAGGGGCGCAGGGAATGAAAAACTGTTTTTT.

This chain joins TRBV5-1 and TRBJ1-3; D is unresolved. The CDR3 has 12 amino acids. Germline values: CDR1 SGHRS, CDR2 YFSETQ. V was trimmed by 5 bases and J by 0 bases, leaving 3 bases between them. CDR3 in DNA: TGCGCCAGCAGGTCCTCTGGAAACACCATATATTTT. As protein: CASRSSGNTIYF.

J is TRBJ2-7 and V is TRBV7-6, with 11 positions matching TRBD1. The germline gives CDR1 SGHVS, CDR2 FNYEAQ. V trimming: 5 bases; J trimming: 3 bases; junction bases outside the gene matches: 6. This CDR3 has 15 amino acids. DNA of the CDR3: TGTGCCAGCAGCCTATCCGGGACAGGGGGCTACGAGCAGTACTTC. Translated: CASSLSGTGGYEQYF.

The chain couples TRBV11-2 to TRBJ2-3; TRBD2 aligns across 10 bases. CDR1 and CDR2 from the germline V gene are SGHAT and FQNNGV. The V and J ends lost 6 bases and 4 bases, in that order; junction bases with no gene match: 10. The CDR3 length is 16 residues. CDR3 residues: CASRPSGGAGADTQYF. CDR3 coding DNA: TGTGCCAGCAGGCCCAGCGGGGGGGCCGGGGCAGATACGCAGTATTTT. Together with reference TRBV11-2 and TRBJ2-3, the CDR3 gives the full variable domain: EAGVAQSPRYKIIEKRQSVAFWCNPISGHATLYWYQQILGQGPKLLIQFQNNGVVDDSQLPKDRFSAERLKGVDSTLKIQPAKLEDSAVYLCASRPSGGAGADTQYFGPGTRLTVL.

The V and J genes are TRBV4-1 and TRBJ1-2; D ambiguous. The germline CDR1 and CDR2 sequences are MGHRA and YSYEKL. V shed 0 bases and J shed 1 base, with 6 bases lying between them. The CDR3 has 14 amino acids. The CDR3: CASSQDPNNYGYTF. The DNA of the CDR3 is TGCGCCAGCAGCCAAGATCCAAATAACTATGGCTACACCTTC.

The gene calls are TRBV7-2 and TRBJ2-1, with 9 nucleotides matching TRBD2. The CDR3 contains 14 residues. CDR1 and CDR2 (germline): SGHTA, FQGNSA. Trimming cost V 3 bases and J 7 bases; bases outside gene matches: 4. The chain's CDR3 is CASSFSGGKNEQFF. As DNA, the CDR3 is TGTGCCAGCAGCTTTAGCGGGGGTAAAAATGAGCAGTTCTTC.

This clone was seen once. The rearrangement links TRBV9 to TRBJ2-5; 10 bases align to TRBD1. This CDR3 contains 15 residues. Germline V gene data show CDR1 as SGDLS and CDR2 as YYNGEE. V shed 0 bases, J shed 8 bases, and the junction held 7 bases outside the gene matches. CDR3 coding DNA: TGTGCCAGCAGCGTAGGGGGGACAGGGGAGTTTACCCAGTACTTC. This encodes CASSVGGTGEFTQYF.